Only a few counts were recorded for the clone carrying this TCR beta chain. The sample comes from a study of CD8 T cells in ankylosing spondylitis. This CDR3 region has 12 residues. V lost 5 bases and J lost 8, with 12 bases in between. The germline gives CDR1 SGHAT, CDR2 FQNNGV. Using its own MiXCR run on the 5' RACE reads, TCRdb lists one record per CDR3 protein. Found here are about 340,000 distinct CDR3 sequences, roughly 15% of them singletons; the top ten hold approximately 1%. The sequenced sample consisted of blood, either unsorted or a sorted T cell fraction (not recorded which). J is TRBJ1-1 and V is TRBV11-2; no clear D gene. The receptor comes from a male donor with ankylosing spondylitis or in good health (not recorded which). CDR3 amino acids: CASSPGGPEAFF. CDR3 in DNA: TGTGCCAGCAGCCCGGGTGGCCCGGAAGCTTTCTTT.